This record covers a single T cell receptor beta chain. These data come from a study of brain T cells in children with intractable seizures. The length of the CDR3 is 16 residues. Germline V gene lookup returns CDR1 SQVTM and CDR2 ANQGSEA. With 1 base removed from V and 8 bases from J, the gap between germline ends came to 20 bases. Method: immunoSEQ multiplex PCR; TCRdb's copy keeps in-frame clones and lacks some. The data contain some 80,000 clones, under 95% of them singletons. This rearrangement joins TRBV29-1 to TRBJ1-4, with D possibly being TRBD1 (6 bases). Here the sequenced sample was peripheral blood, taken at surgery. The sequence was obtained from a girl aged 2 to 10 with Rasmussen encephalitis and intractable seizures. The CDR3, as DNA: TGCAGCGTTGAAGTTTCACGCCCGGCGGGGGCGGAAAAACTGTTTTTT. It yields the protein CSVEVSRPAGAEKLFF. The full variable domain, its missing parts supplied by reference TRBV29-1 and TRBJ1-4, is SAVISQKPSRDICQRGTSLTIQCQVDSQVTMMFWYRQQPGQSLTLIATANQGSEATYESGFVIDKFPISRPNLTFSTLTVSNMSPEDSSIYLCSVEVSRPAGAEKLFFGSGTQLSVL.